Included here is one T cell receptor beta chain sequence, with context. This clone was seen only a few times. The specificity of this receptor is unknown. It has no much larger one-base neighbor in the sample; base qualities were not kept. The cohort comprised fewer than 750 healthy bone marrow donors. At the time of sampling, all cohort members were nominally healthy, though unrecorded immune exposures were likely present. The donor tested CMV seronegative and was one of the 352 seronegative cohort members. Each donor provided a peripheral blood sample, and peripheral blood mononuclear cells were used for TCR beta sequencing. The Qiagen DNeasy Blood Extraction Kit was used to extract genomic DNA from the blood cell samples. According to the germline V gene (reference sequence), CDR1 reads LNHNV and CDR2 reads YYDKDF. Inclusive of the bounding cysteine and phenylalanine, the CDR3 is 14 residues long. CDR3 DNA is the only sequence kept; it has 42 bases, read in frame from the first base. Trimming takes 11 bases off V and 3 bases off J; junction bases not matched to a gene: 10.

This entry comes from a study of cytomegalovirus exposure and HLA in healthy donors (dated by TCRdb to about 2017). About the investigation overall: An earlier analysis of some 600 of the donors reported 276 Gb of sequence data and roughly 120 million unique TCR beta sequences obtained from about 180 million T cells. Roughly 290 gigabases of sequencing data and roughly 80 million unique TCR sequences made up an early release that covered approximately 620 HLA-typed donors. The genetic ancestry cluster associated with self-reported Caucasian donors included about four fifths of the roughly 390 genotyped donors. The study aimed to test whether cataloging public T cell receptors could reveal signatures of past pathogen exposure. Using immunosequencing, the study profiled T cell repertoires from 550 to 750 subjects and related those repertoires to cytomegalovirus serostatus. In addition to the first cohort of 500 to 850 subjects, a separate validation cohort of 120 different subjects was used. The study combined high-throughput TCR immunosequencing, statistical association of individual TCRs with disease status, and machine learning to predict cytomegalovirus infection status. To study patterns of TCR occurrence, a later analysis re-analyzed previously published TCR beta repertoires from 666 donors and added high-resolution HLA genotyping. In the later analysis, no new phenotypic data were used to find candidate immune exposures; instead, reliance was placed on TCR beta sequences and their occurrence across donors. An earlier analysis of 587 of the donors used high-throughput TCR beta sequencing to judge whether each TCR beta V gene segment behaved as functional or pseudogenic. Donor age, sex, ethnicity and CMV serostatus were compiled alongside the repertoire data. A later genetic analysis used genome-wide SNP genotypes for about 60% of the roughly 700 donors, treating that subset as a discovery cohort. Every discovery cohort repertoire had been produced on one sequencing platform. Class I and class II HLA loci were covered by the typing at four-digit resolution. Typing coverage varied by locus: roughly 620-640 donors for A, B, C, DRB1 and DQB1; approximately 500 for DQA1; 600 to 610 for DPA1; 400 to 480 for DPB1. Several DR-DQ haplotypes were treated as single units for association and clustering because of strong linkage in the cohort. Among several hundred genotyped donors of the cohort, an average of approximately 220,000 unique TCR beta nucleotide sequences was sequenced per donor, of which approximately 18% were non-productive. Paper-wide results and their limitations: Correlated functional status among segregating V segments might reflect linkage disequilibrium, but an unknown experimental factor could not be ruled out. Immune exposure information for the cohort was limited to CMV serostatus. Compared with equally common non-associated chains, HLA-associated TCR beta chains in a later analysis were more clonally expanded and had lower generation probabilities. The classifier was reported to diagnose cytomegalovirus status with high specificity and sensitivity in both the original cohort and the validation cohort. A later analysis found that TCR association rates varied across HLA loci, with DRB1 alleles showing the most associated TCRs and HLA-C alleles the fewest. A group of highly shared sequence variants was considered likely to be a technical artifact of the sequencing pipeline. This cohort had only TCR beta chains sequenced, and the lack of alpha or paired-chain data limited which features could be detected. The authors suggested that the approach could potentially be generalized to other disease states and immunological phenotypes. In an earlier analysis of 500 to 650 of the donors, most TCR beta V segments appeared in productive rearrangements about 87% or about 30% of the time, broadly matching IMGT annotations. The earlier analysis of 587 of the donors excluded some 15 rarely observed V segments, including chromosome 9 orphons, because counts were too low. Because HLA typing was missing for some donors at each locus, association tests included only the typed subset. In vitro tests confirmed that three of the cytomegalovirus-associated TCR beta chains recognize cytomegalovirus antigens. According to a later analysis, parvovirus B19, influenza, CMV and Epstein-Barr virus appeared linked to several top co-occurrence clusters. Presence/absence analyses assumed roughly uniform sequencing depth across donors, an assumption that may not hold. While some public TCRs were present in many individuals, most TCR sequences turned up only very rarely across donors. A further reported finding was that TCR beta sequences accurately predicted the HLA-A and HLA-B alleles for most subjects in the first cohort. When HLA alleles, especially DR and DQ, strongly co-occurred, TCR associations were difficult to assign to individual alleles. A later genetic analysis reported fewer N-insertions in productive TCRs among donors in an Asian-associated ancestry cluster than the roughly 620-donor mean. A later analysis associated some 17,000 TCR beta sequences with specific HLA alleles at a false discovery rate of 0.05. A later genetic analysis associated a missense DCLRE1C variant with V-gene and J-gene trimming of TCR beta chains, and an independent cohort replicated the association. Most CMV-associated TCR beta chains appeared to be HLA-restricted in a later analysis, and the HLA associations seemed to be driven largely by CMV exposure. The study gave a list of around 170 TCR beta chains associated with cytomegalovirus. Some IMGT-functional V segments, including TRBV6-2 and TRBV6-3, could not be distinguished by the 87-base-pair reads and were therefore excluded.

The library was produced with the immunoSEQ multiplex PCR assay. The multiplex PCR relied on a mix of 60 forward primers for TCR Vbeta segments and 13 reverse primers for TCR Jbeta segments. The CDR3 region of rearranged TCR beta genes was amplified from genomic DNA by a multiplex PCR assay. Amplified TCR beta libraries were sequenced as 87-base-pair reads on the Illumina HiSeq System. The authors' analysis ran thus. Across the 600 to 700 repertoires, a later analysis counted approximately 75 million unique TCR beta chains, around 11 million of which were shared by at least two donors. Raw reads were error-corrected and collapsed into unique sequences by a nearest-neighbor algorithm in which closely related sequences were merged to remove PCR and sequencing errors. Alignment of CDR3 sequences to IMGT reference sequences was used to assign V, D and J gene segments. For a sequence to be retained, a match of at least six nucleotides was required to both a V gene segment and a J gene segment. Rearrangements were classified as productive when the CDR3 lacked stop codons and remained in frame with V and J, and all other rearrangements were classified as non-productive. Following IMGT convention, CDR3 was defined as the stretch from the second conserved V-encoded cysteine to the conserved J-encoded phenylalanine. In an earlier analysis of 550 to 650 of the donors, sequences lacking an unambiguous match to a single V gene segment were excluded. An earlier analysis of a few hundred of the donors classified V segments as functional when productive rearrangements were above 56.7% and as segregating when the standard deviation between donors was above 5%. A statistical classification framework was built for diagnosing cytomegalovirus status from the catalog of TCR beta chain sequences. In a later analysis, V and J genes were assigned by comparing TCR nucleotide sequences against IMGT/GENE-DB human TR gene sequences. Using the TCRdist pipeline, a later analysis assigned CDR3 sequences along with most-parsimonious VDJ recombination scenarios. In a later analysis, every TCR beta chain was defined by the combination of its CDR3 amino acid sequence and its V-gene family, and reads without a unique V-gene family were dropped. To address suspected cross-contamination and a sequencing artifact, a later analysis removed 550 to 750 highly shared, low-generation-probability nucleotide sequences. For each public chain, a later analysis derived a clonal expansion index from normalized ranks of inferred template counts within each repertoire. In a later analysis, generation probabilities were computed using a VDJ recombination model fitted to out-of-frame rearrangements, and the results were checked against IGoR. In a later analysis, TCR-TCR, TCR-HLA and TCR-CMV co-occurrence was scored with hypergeometric tests, and a repertoire-size bias correction was applied to TCR pairs. False discovery rates were estimated in a later analysis by permuting HLA or CMV assignments 20 times. In a later analysis, co-occurring TCRs were grouped using DBSCAN, with TCRdist sequence similarity added in when clustering inside HLA-allele-positive subsets. Repertoires with fewer than 30,000 or more than 120,000 public chains were left out of co-occurrence clustering, as were about 5 repertoires with anomalous nucleotide sharing. TCRdb mirrors the immuneACCESS table, restricted to in-frame sequences. Some clones are absent from its copies; in checked studies, under half trace to an unresolved V gene, and the reason for the others is unknown. The DNA was the basis for D and trimming; V, J and clone size are from that table. A total of 99,000 or so clones appear in this sample, around four fifths of them only once. Roughly 1.3% of the sample lies in the top ten.

The chain was built from TRBV15 and TRBJ2-7, with 10 junctional bases fitting TRBD1. The specimen was PBMCs. This TCR derives from a man aged 25-40 years in good health and CMV-seronegative. The CDR3: CASKEGQGYYEQYF. The bases are TGTGCCTCTAAGGAGGGACAGGGGTACTACGAGCAGTACTTC.